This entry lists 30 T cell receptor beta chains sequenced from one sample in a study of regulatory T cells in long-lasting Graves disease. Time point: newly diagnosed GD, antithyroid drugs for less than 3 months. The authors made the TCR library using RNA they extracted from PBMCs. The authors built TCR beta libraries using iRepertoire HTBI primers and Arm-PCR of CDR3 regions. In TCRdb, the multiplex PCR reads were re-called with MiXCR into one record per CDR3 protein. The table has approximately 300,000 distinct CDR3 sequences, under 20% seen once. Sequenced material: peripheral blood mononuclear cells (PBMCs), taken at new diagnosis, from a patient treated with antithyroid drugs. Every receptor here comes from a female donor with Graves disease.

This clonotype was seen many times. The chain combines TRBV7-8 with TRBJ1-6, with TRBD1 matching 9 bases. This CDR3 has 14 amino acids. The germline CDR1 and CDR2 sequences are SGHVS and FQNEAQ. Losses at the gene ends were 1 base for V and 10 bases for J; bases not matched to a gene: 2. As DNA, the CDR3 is TGTGCCAGCAGCTTAGGGGACAGGGACTCACCCCTCCACTTT. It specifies CASSLGDRDSPLHF.

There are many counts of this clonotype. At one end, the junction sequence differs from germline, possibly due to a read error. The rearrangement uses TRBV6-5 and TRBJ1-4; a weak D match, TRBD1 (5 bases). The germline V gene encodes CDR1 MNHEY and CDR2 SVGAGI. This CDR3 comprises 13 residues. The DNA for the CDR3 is TGTGCCAGCAGTTACTCAGGGGTGGGTAAACTGTTCTTT. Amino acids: CASSYSGVGKLFF.

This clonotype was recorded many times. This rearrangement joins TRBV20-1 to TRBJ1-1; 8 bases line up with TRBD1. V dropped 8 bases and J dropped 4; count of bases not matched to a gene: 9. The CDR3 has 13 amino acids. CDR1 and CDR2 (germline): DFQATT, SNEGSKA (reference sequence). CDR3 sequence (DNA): TGCAGTTCACCGCAGGGGGCAGGCACTGAAGCTTTCTTT. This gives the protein CSSPQGAGTEAFF.

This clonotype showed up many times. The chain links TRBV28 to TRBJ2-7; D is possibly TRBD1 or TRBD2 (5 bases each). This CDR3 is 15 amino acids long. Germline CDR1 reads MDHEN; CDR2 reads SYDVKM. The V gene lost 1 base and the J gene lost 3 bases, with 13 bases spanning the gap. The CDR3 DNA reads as TGTGCCAGCAGTTTATTAGTGGGACCCAACTACGAGCAGTACTTC. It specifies CASSLLVGPNYEQYF.

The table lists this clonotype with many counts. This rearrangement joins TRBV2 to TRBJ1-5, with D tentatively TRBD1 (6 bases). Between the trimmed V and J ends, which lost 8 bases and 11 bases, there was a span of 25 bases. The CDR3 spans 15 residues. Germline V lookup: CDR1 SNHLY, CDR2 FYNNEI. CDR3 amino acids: CASGGEGGPSGAQHF. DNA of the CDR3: TGTGCCAGCGGAGGGGAAGGGGGGCCCTCAGGGGCCCAGCATTTT.

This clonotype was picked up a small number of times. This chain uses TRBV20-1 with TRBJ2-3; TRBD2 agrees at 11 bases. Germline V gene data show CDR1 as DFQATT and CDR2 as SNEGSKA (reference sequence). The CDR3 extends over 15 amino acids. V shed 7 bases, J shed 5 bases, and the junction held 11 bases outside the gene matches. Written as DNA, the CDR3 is TGCAGTGTCCGGGCCGGGACTAGCGGAGGAGATACGCAGTATTTT. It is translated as CSVRAGTSGGDTQYF.

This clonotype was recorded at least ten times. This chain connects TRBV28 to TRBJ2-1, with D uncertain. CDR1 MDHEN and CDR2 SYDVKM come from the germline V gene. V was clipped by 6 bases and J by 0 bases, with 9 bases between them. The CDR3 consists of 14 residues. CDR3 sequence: CASRVPSSYNEQFF. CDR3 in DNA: TGTGCCAGCAGGGTTCCGAGCTCCTACAATGAGCAGTTCTTC.

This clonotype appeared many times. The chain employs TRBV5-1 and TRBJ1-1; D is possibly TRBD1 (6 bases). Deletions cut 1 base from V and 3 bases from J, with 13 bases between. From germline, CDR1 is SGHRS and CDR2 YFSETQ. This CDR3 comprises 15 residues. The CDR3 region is CASSLIGGADTEAFF. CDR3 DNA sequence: TGCGCCAGCAGCTTGATAGGGGGGGCCGACACTGAAGCTTTCTTT.

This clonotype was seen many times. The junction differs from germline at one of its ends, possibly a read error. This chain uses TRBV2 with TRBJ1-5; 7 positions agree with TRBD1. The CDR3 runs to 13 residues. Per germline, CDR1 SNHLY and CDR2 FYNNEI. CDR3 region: CTSSGTVNQPQHF. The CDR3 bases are TGTACCAGCAGTGGGACAGTTAATCAGCCCCAGCATTTT.

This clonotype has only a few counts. CDR3: CAWSVPDRVHERKETQYF. In DNA form, the CDR3 reads TGTGCCTGGAGTGTACCGGACAGGGTGCATGAACGGAAAGAGACCCAGTACTTC. V usage is TRBV30 and J usage is TRBJ2-5; 8 bases align to TRBD1. The germline gives CDR1 GTSNPN, CDR2 SVGIG (reference sequence). This CDR3 is 18 amino acids long. J was trimmed by 3 bases and V by 0 bases; bases with no gene match: 15.

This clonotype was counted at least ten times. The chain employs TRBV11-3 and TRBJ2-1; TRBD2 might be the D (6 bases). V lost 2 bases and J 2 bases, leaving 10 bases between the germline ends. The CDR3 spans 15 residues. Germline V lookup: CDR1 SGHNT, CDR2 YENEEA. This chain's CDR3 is CASSLREVTYNEQFF. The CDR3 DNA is TGTGCCAGCAGCTTAAGGGAGGTGACCTACAATGAGCAGTTCTTC. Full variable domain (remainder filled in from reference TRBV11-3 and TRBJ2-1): EAGVVQSPRYKIIEKKQPVAFWCNPISGHNTLYWYLQNLGQGPELLIRYENEEAVDDSQLPKDRFSAERLKGVDSTLKIQPAELGDSAVYLCASSLREVTYNEQFFGPGTRLTVL.

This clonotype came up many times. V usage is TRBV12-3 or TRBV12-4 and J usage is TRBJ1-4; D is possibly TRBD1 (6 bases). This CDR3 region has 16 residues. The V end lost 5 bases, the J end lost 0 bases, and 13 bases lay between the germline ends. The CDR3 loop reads CASSRQAPATNEKLFF. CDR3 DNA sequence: TGTGCCAGCAGTAGACAGGCCCCAGCAACTAATGAAAAACTGTTTTTT.

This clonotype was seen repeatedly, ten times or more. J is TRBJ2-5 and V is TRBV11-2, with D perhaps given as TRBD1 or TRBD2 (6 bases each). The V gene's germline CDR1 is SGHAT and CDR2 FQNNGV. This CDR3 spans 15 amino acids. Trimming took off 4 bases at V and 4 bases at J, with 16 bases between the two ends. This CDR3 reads CASSSDPSGAETQYF. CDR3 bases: TGTGCCAGCAGCTCCGACCCCTCGGGGGCAGAGACCCAGTACTTC.

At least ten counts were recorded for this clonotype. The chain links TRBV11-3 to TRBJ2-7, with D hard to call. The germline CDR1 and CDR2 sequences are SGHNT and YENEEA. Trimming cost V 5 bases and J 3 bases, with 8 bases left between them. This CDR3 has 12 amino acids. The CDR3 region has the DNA TGTGCCAGCAGCGATACAGACTACGAGCAGTACTTC. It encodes CASSDTDYEQYF.

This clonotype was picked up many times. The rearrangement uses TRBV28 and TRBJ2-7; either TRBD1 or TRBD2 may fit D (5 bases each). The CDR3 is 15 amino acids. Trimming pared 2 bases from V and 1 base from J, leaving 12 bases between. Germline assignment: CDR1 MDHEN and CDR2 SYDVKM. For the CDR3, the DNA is TGTGCCAGCAGTTTAACGGGACCACCTTCCTACGAGCAGTACTTC. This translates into CASSLTGPPSYEQYF.

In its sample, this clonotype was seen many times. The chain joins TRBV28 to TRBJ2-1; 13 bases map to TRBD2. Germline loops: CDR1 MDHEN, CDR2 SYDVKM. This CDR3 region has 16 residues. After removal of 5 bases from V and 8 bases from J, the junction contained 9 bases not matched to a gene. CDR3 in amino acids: CASSLQGTSGNDEQFF. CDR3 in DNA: TGTGCCAGCAGTCTCCAAGGGACTAGCGGGAATGATGAGCAGTTCTTC.

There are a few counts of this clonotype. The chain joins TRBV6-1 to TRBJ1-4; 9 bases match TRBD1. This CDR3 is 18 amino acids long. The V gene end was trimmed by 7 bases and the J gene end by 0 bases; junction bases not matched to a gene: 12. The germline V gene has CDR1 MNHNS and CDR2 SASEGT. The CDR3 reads CASNQQGAMDATNEKLFF. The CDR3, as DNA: TGTGCCAGCAATCAACAGGGGGCGATGGATGCAACTAATGAAAAACTGTTTTTT.

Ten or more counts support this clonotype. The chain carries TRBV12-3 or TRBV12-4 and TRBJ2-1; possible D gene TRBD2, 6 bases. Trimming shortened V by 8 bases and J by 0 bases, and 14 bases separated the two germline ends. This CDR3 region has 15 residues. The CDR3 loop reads CASRIAASSYNEQFF. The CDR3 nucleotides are TGTGCCAGCCGTATAGCGGCTAGCTCCTACAATGAGCAGTTCTTC.

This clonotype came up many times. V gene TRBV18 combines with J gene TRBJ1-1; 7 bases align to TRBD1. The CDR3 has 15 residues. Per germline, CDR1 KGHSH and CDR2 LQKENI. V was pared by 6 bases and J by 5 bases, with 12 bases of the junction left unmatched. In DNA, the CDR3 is TGTGCCAGCTCCCTTGACAGGGATCCAAGGACTGAAGCTTTCTTT. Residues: CASSLDRDPRTEAFF.

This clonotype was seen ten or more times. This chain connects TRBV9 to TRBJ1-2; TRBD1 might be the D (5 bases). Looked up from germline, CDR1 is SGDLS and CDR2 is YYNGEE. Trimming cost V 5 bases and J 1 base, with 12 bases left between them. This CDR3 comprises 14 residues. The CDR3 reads CASSRDGRNYGYTF. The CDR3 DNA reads TGTGCCAGCAGTAGGGACGGGCGTAACTATGGCTACACCTTC.

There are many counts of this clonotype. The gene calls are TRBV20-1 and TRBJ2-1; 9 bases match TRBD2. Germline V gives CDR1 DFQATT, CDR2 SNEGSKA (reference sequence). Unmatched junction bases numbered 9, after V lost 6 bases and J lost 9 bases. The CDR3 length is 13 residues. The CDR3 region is CSAWGTSRSEQFF. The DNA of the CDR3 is TGCAGTGCGTGGGGGACTAGCAGGTCTGAGCAGTTCTTC.

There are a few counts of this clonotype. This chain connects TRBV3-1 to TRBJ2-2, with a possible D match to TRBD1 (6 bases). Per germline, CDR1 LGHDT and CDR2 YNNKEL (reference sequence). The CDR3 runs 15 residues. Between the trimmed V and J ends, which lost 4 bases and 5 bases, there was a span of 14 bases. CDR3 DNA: TGTGCCAGCAGCCTGGTGGGGACACCAACCGGGGAGCTGTTTTTT. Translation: CASSLVGTPTGELFF.

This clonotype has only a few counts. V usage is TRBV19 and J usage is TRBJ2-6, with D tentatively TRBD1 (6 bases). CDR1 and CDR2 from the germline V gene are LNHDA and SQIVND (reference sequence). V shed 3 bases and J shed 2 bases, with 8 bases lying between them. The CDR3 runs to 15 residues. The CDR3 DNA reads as TGTGCCAGTAGTATTAAGGGGGCTGGGGCCAACGTCCTGACTTTC. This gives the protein CASSIKGAGANVLTF.

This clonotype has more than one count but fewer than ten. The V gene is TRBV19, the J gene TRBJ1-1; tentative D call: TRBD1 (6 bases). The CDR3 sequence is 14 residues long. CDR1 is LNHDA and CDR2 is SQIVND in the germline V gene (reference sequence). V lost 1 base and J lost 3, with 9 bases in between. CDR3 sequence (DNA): TGTGCCAGTAGTATAGGACAGGTCGACACTGAAGCTTTCTTT. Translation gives CASSIGQVDTEAFF.

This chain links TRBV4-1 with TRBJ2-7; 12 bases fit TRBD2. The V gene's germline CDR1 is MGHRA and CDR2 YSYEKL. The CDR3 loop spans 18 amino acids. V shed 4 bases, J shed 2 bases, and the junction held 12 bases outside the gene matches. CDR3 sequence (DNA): TGCGCCAGCAGCCTGGACAACCCGACTAGCGGGAGCACCTACGAGCAGTACTTC. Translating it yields CASSLDNPTSGSTYEQYF.

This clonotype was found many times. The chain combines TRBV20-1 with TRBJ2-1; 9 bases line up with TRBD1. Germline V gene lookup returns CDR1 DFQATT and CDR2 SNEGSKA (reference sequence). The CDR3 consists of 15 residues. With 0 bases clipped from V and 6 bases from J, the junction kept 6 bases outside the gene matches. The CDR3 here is CSARESTGGGNEQFF. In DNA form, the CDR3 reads TGCAGTGCTAGAGAAAGCACAGGGGGCGGCAATGAGCAGTTCTTC.

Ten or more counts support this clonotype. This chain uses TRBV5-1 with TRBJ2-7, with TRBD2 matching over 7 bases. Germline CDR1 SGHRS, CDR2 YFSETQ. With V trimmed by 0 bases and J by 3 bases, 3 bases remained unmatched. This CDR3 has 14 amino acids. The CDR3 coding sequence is TGCGCCAGCAGCTTGGCGGCGGGAGTCTACGAGCAGTACTTC. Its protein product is CASSLAAGVYEQYF.

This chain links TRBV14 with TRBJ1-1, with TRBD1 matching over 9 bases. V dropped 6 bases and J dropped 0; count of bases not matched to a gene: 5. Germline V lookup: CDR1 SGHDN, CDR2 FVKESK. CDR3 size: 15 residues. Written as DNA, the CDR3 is TGTGCCAGCAGACGTGGACAGGGGATGAACACTGAAGCTTTCTTT. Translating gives CASRRGQGMNTEAFF.

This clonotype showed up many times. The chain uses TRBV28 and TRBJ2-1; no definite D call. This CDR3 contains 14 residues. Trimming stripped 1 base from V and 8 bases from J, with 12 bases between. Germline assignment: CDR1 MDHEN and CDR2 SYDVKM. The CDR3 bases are TGTGCCAGCAGTTTATCTGCAGGCAATTATGAGCAGTTCTTC. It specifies CASSLSAGNYEQFF.

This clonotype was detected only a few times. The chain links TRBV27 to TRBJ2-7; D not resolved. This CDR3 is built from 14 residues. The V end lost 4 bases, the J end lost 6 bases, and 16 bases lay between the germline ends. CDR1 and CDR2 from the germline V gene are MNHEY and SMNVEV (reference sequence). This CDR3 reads CASSSVARVTEQYF. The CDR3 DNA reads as TGTGCCAGCAGTTCCGTTGCGCGCGTTACCGAGCAGTACTTC.